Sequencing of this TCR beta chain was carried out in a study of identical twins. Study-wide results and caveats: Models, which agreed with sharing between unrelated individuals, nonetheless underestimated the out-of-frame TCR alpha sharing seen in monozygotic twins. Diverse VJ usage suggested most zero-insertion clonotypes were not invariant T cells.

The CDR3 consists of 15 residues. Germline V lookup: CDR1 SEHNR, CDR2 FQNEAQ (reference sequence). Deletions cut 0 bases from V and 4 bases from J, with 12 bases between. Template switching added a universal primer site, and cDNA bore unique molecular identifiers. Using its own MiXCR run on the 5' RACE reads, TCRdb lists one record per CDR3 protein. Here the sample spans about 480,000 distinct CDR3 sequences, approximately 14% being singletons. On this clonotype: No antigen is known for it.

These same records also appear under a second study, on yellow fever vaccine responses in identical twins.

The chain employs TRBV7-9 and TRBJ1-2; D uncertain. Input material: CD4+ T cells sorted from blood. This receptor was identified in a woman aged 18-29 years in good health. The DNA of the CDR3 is TGTGCCAGCAGCTTAGCGAAGGCCTCGGGCTATGGCTACACCTTC. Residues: CASSLAKASGYGYTF.